Detailed here is one TCR beta chain. The antigen is not known. This specimen comes from a study of identical twins. Germline lookup yields CDR1 KGHDR and CDR2 SFDVKD. The ends were cut back, 7 bases at V and 4 bases at J, with 15 bases in the middle. This CDR3 has 14 residues. Study-wide points: Memory repertoires showed no such pattern, whereas abundant cord blood beta clonotypes carried fewer insertions.

Unique molecular identifiers were present on the cDNA, and a universal primer site came from template switching. Each CDR3 protein gets one entry after TCRdb re-called the 5' RACE reads with MiXCR. Seen here are hundreds of thousands of distinct CDR3 sequences, around 5.7% observed once, and the top ten hold about 2%. This sequence originates from a man between 18 and 35 years old in good health. The genes are TRBV24-1 and TRBJ1-2, with D maybe TRBD1 (6 bases). Sequences were obtained from naive T cells sorted from blood. CDR3 bases: TGTGCCACCAGCGACAGGACCAGGGCCTATGGCTACACCTTC. Translating it yields CATSDRTRAYGYTF.